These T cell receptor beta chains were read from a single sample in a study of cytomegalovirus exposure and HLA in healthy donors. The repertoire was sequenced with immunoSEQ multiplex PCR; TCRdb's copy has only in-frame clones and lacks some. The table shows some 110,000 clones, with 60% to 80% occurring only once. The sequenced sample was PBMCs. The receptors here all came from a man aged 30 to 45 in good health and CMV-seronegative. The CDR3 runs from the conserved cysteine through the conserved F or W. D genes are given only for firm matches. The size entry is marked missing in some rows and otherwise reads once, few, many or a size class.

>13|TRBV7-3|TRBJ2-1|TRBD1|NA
CASSQGQGGEQFF
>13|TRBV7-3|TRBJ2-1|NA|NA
CASSSKVGGGQFF
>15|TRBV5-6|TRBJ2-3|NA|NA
CASSLEPGSADTQYF
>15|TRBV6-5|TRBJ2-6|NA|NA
CASSYGGSGANVLTF
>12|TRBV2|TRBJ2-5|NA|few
CASGGQWETQYF
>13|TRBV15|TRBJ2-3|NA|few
CATSIGTTDTQYF
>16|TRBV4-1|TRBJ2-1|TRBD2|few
CASSVSSGGSYNEQFF
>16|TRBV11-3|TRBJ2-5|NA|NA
CASSLDQPRGQETQYF
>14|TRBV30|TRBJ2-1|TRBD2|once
CAWMSGSFHNEQFF
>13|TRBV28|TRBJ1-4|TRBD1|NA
CASQTGWNEKLFF